The rows below give T cell receptor beta chains drawn from one sample of a study of T cell responses to AZD1222 COVID-19 vaccine. TCRdb keeps only in-frame clones here, not all; method: immunoSEQ multiplex PCR. The sample has more than 60,000 clones, around four fifths seen once. Sequenced material: peripheral blood, taken 28 days after the second AZD1222 dose. Receptors were obtained from an adult who received the AZD1222 COVID-19 vaccine. The CDR3 runs from the conserved cysteine through the conserved F or W. The D gene is left open where the match is weak. Clone sizes are given selectively: once, few, many, or a class where the clone is expanded.

clone size	V gene	CDR3 length	D gene	J gene	CDR3 DNA	CDR3 protein
-	TRBV24-1	12	-	TRBJ1-1	TGTGCCACCAGTGACAGGGACACTGAAGCTTTCTTT	CATSDRDTEAFF
-	TRBV24-1	14	-	TRBJ2-3	TGTGCCACCAGTGATTACTCTAGCACAGATACGCAGTATTTT	CATSDYSSTDTQYF
few	TRBV28	15	TRBD1	TRBJ2-7	TGTGCCAGCAGCTCACAGGGGGCCAATTCCTACGAGCAGTACTTC	CASSSQGANSYEQYF
-	TRBV28	14	-	TRBJ1-5	TGTGCCAGCAGATACAGGTACTTCTACCAGCCCCAGCATTTT	CASRYRYFYQPQHF
-	TRBV5-1	15	TRBD1	TRBJ1-2	TGCGCCAGCAGCTTTGGGACAGGGAGTAACTATGGCTACACCTTC	CASSFGTGSNYGYTF
-	TRBV5-1	13	TRBD1	TRBJ2-5	TGCGCCAGCAGCTTGACAGGGGAAGAGACCCAGTACTTC	CASSLTGEETQYF
-	TRBV12-3/TRBV12-4	13	-	TRBJ1-5	TGTGCCAGCACCCCGGGGGTGGGAAAGCCCCAGCATTTT	CASTPGVGKPQHF
-	TRBV5-6	15	TRBD1	TRBJ1-3	TGTGCCAGCAGCTTGATTGACAGGGCTGGAAACACCATATATTTT	CASSLIDRAGNTIYF
-	TRBV30	12	-	TRBJ1-2	TGTGCCTGGGGGCCCCCTAACTATGGCTACACCTTC	CAWGPPNYGYTF
few	TRBV29-1	11	-	TRBJ1-1	TGCAGCGTTGGGGTGAACACTGAAGCTTTCTTT	CSVGVNTEAFF
-	TRBV7-9	15	-	TRBJ1-4	TGTGCCAGCAGCTTAGGAGCAGGGACTGGTGAAAAACTGTTTTTT	CASSLGAGTGEKLFF
-	TRBV9	17	-	TRBJ2-1	TGTGCCAGCAGCGTAGTCGGGGCTAGTGGGAGTTACAATGAGCAGTTCTTC	CASSVVGASGSYNEQFF
-	TRBV5-1	13	-	TRBJ2-2	TGCGCCAGCAGCTTAGAGGGAGTCGGGGAGCTGTTTTTT	CASSLEGVGELFF
-	TRBV7-9	18	TRBD1	TRBJ1-1	TGTGCCAGCAGCTTAGCCCTGAGGACAGGGGGAAAGAACACTGAAGCTTTCTTT	CASSLALRTGGKNTEAFF
-	TRBV7-2	15	TRBD2	TRBJ2-1	TGTGCCAGCAGCTTAGCGGGAGGGAACTACAATGAGCAGTTCTTC	CASSLAGGNYNEQFF
-	TRBV9	16	-	TRBJ2-3	TGTGCCAGCAGCGTATTTTGGGGGGCCGGCACAGATACGCAGTATTTT	CASSVFWGAGTDTQYF
-	TRBV5-5	14	TRBD2	TRBJ2-1	TGTGCCAGCAGGGCTAGCGGGTCCCGGGATGAGCAGTTCTTC	CASRASGSRDEQFF
-	TRBV5-1	14	-	TRBJ1-5	TGCGCCAGCAGCTTACAGGGCCCCAATCAGCCCCAGCATTTT	CASSLQGPNQPQHF
-	TRBV7-2	11	-	TRBJ2-1	TGTGCCAGCAGTAGGGGAAATGAGCAGTTCTTC	CASSRGNEQFF
-	TRBV4-1	16	TRBD1	TRBJ2-1	TGCGCCAGCAGCCAGGGGACAGGGTGGGAGAGGAATGAGCAGTTCTTC	CASSQGTGWERNEQFF
-	TRBV27	17	TRBD2	TRBJ2-2	TGTGCCAGCAGTTTACTAACTACTAGCGGGCATACCGGGGAGCTGTTTTTT	CASSLLTTSGHTGELFF
-	TRBV6-5	14	-	TRBJ1-2	TGTGCCAGCAGTCCCCAGGGGAGGAAGGATGGCTACACCTTC	CASSPQGRKDGYTF